This entry features one T cell receptor (beta chain) sequence. The data were taken from a study of blood T cell repertoires in COVID-19. Overall study context: The United States, Italy and Spain provided the acute and convalescent COVID-19 samples.

TCRdb's copy holds only in-frame clones and misses some; the assay was immunoSEQ multiplex PCR. The data show roughly 200,000 clones, with approximately 80% seen just once and around 20% held by the top ten. The sequencing input was peripheral blood. The TCR originated in a human donor in a cohort sampled during active COVID-19.

This CDR3 reads CASQTQGRNEKLFF. DNA for the CDR3: TGTGCCAGCCAGACCCAGGGCCGTAATGAAAAACTGTTTTTT. The chain couples TRBV13 to TRBJ1-4, with D perhaps matching TRBD1 (5 bases). V dropped 8 bases and J dropped 4 bases, with 14 bases sitting between them. This CDR3 comprises 14 residues. Germline values: CDR1 PRHDT, CDR2 FYEKMQ (reference sequence).